A selection of T cell receptor beta chains follows, all from one sample in a study of T-cell memory formation after mild COVID-19. TCRdb independently ran MiXCR on the 5' RACE reads; one entry per CDR3 protein. Among 450,000 to 650,000 distinct CDR3 sequences listed, less than 25% were seen once. The sequencing input was PBMCs or a T cell subset sorted from them (not recorded which). The receptors derive from an adult woman who had mild COVID-19 (a few samples of this study predate the infection). Cell type and time point are not known. Both conserved end residues are part of each CDR3. D genes are given only for firm matches. Rows may omit the clone size; those that give it use once, few, many or a size class.

>NA|NA|TRBV19|TRBJ2-3
TGTGCCAGTAGTATAAACCTGGATACGCAGTATTTT
CASSINLDTQYF
>TRBD2|few|TRBV3-1|TRBJ2-5
TGTGCCAGCAGCCAAGTAGCGGGGGCCTCCGGAAGGGGCCAGTACTTC
CASSQVAGASGRGQYF
>NA|NA|TRBV7-9|TRBJ2-7
TGTGCCAGCAGCTTCCGGTCCGCAATCTACGAGCAGTACTTC
CASSFRSAIYEQYF
>NA|NA|TRBV6-6|TRBJ2-1
TGTGCCAGCAGACCGCCGGGGCCCCTCGCCTACAATGAGCAGTTCTTC
CASRPPGPLAYNEQFF
>TRBD1|NA|TRBV11-2|TRBJ2-3
TGTGCCAGCAGCTTATATCAGGGGGTTGATACGCAGTATTTT
CASSLYQGVDTQYF
>NA|NA|TRBV29-1|TRBJ2-5
TGCAGCGCCGGCCAGCGGGAGACCCAGTACTTC
CSAGQRETQYF
>NA|NA|TRBV29-1|TRBJ2-3
TGCAGCGGCCGGAGGGACACAGATACGCAGTATTTT
CSGRRDTDTQYF
>TRBD1|NA|TRBV20-1|TRBJ2-1
TGCAGTGCTGCGGACAGGGGGAATGAGCAGTTCTTC
CSAADRGNEQFF
>NA|NA|TRBV7-2|TRBJ2-7
TGTGCCAGCAGCCGTAAATACGAGCAGTACTTC
CASSRKYEQYF
>TRBD2|NA|TRBV18|TRBJ2-1
TGTGCCAGCTCAAGGATTAGCGGGGGGGACAATGAGCAGTTCTTC
CASSRISGGDNEQFF
>NA|NA|TRBV7-2|TRBJ1-4
TGTGCCAGCAGCCCGGGACATCTGAATGAAAAACTGTTTTTT
CASSPGHLNEKLFF
>NA|NA|TRBV18|TRBJ2-7
TGTGCCAGCTCAACCACAGGGACTGGCTACGAGCAGTACTTC
CASSTTGTGYEQYF
>TRBD1|once|TRBV4-2|TRBJ2-2
TGTGCCAGCAGCCCTCGGACAGGGAGCGGCGGGGAGCTGTTTTTT
CASSPRTGSGGELFF
>TRBD1|NA|TRBV20-1|TRBJ2-7
TGCAGTCCCTATGAGGGGGCAGGGTACGAGCAGTACTTC
CSPYEGAGYEQYF
>TRBD2|few|TRBV7-2|TRBJ2-1
TGTGCCAGCAGCCGGACCGGGACTAGGGCCTACAATGAGCAGTTCTTC
CASSRTGTRAYNEQFF
>TRBD2|few|TRBV12-3/TRBV12-4|TRBJ2-7
TGTGCCAGCGACAGCGGGAGCTCCTACGAGCAGTACTTC
CASDSGSSYEQYF
>TRBD2|NA|TRBV5-1|TRBJ2-5
TGCGCCAGCAGCTTGGAGGGGACCGGGGGGGCGTTAGTGACCCAGTACTTC
CASSLEGTGGALVTQYF
>NA|NA|TRBV19|TRBJ1-3
TGTGCCAGTTCCGATCCCAGGGATTTGGGAGGAAACACCATATATTTT
CASSDPRDLGGNTIYF
>NA|NA|TRBV6-2/TRBV6-3|TRBJ2-7
TGTGCCAGCAGTTACTCACGGGACACCCCCTACGAGCAGTACTTC
CASSYSRDTPYEQYF
>NA|few|TRBV12-3/TRBV12-4|TRBJ2-7
TGTGCCAGCTCCATCGGACTCAGCTACGAGCAGTACTTC
CASSIGLSYEQYF
>NA|NA|TRBV9|TRBJ1-2
TGTGCCAGCAGCGTAGAGCCCCCACAGCCTTCTGCTGGCTACACCTTC
CASSVEPPQPSAGYTF
>NA|few|TRBV19|TRBJ1-1
TGTGCCAGTAGTAGTGCCCGGTTGGGTGCTTTCTTT
CASSSARLGAFF